A single sample gave rise to the 6 T cell receptor beta chains below, sequenced in a study of cytomegalovirus exposure and HLA in healthy donors (dated by TCRdb to 2015 to 2018). The library relied on the immunoSEQ multiplex PCR assay. For the multiplex PCR, a mixture combining 60 forward primers for TCR Vbeta segments and 13 reverse primers for TCR Jbeta segments was used. This immuneACCESS table, as held by TCRdb, lists in-frame sequences with V and J called but not all clones. Of the missing ones, under half trace to an unresolved V gene in checked studies; the others have no known cause. A total of 78,000 or so clones appear in this sample, around 84% of them only once. The top ten clonotypes cover roughly 2.4% of the sample. Sequenced sample: PBMCs. The receptors stem from a woman between 45 and 65 years old in good health and CMV-seronegative.

The chain uses TRBV6-5 and TRBJ2-7; D may be TRBD1 (6 bases). CDR1 is MNHEY, CDR2 SVGAGI, per germline. The CDR3 has 13 residues. Trimming removed 5 bases at V and 5 bases at J, with 13 bases between. The CDR3 nucleotides read TGTGCCAGCAGTACCGACAGGAGCCACGAGCAGTACTTC. Its protein is CASSTDRSHEQYF.

The chain is built from TRBV2 and TRBJ2-2, with D maybe TRBD2 (5 bases). V was trimmed by 3 bases and J by 4 bases, leaving 6 bases between them. The CDR3 consists of 13 residues. The germline gives CDR1 SNHLY, CDR2 FYNNEI. The DNA of the CDR3 is TGTGCCAGCAGTGAGGAGGTCACCGGGGAGCTGTTTTTT. Translated, it gives CASSEEVTGELFF.

This chain joins TRBV2 and TRBJ1-6, with D perhaps matching TRBD1 (6 bases). This CDR3 spans 14 amino acids. From germline, CDR1 is SNHLY and CDR2 FYNNEI. V lost 4 bases and J lost 8, with 12 bases in between. The CDR3: CASSATYRDSPLHF. The CDR3 coding sequence is TGTGCCAGCAGTGCGACATACAGGGATTCACCCCTCCACTTT. The whole variable domain, filled in from reference TRBV2 and TRBJ1-6, reads EPEVTQTPSHQVTQMGQEVILRCVPISNHLYFYWYRQILGQKVEFLVSFYNNEISEKSEIFDDQFSVERPDGSNFTLKIRSTKLEDSAMYFCASSATYRDSPLHFGNGTRLTVT.

The V gene is TRBV7-2, the J gene TRBJ2-7; the D gene is possibly TRBD1 (6 bases). The V gene lost 5 bases and the J gene lost 4 bases, with 18 bases spanning the gap. This CDR3 spans 15 amino acids. Germline CDR1 and CDR2: SGHTA and FQGNSA. The CDR3 is CASSHRPDSQYEQYF. The CDR3 coding sequence is TGTGCCAGCAGCCACCGACCGGACAGTCAGTACGAGCAGTACTTC.

The chain links TRBV30 to TRBJ1-1; D is perhaps TRBD1 (5 bases). Germline CDR1 GTSNPN, CDR2 SVGIG (reference sequence). This CDR3 comprises 16 residues. Trimming took 0 bases from V and 0 from J, leaving 14 bases between them. CDR3 in DNA: TGTGCCTGGAGTGTATCAGGGAAGGGGATGAACACTGAAGCTTTCTTT. Protein sequence: CAWSVSGKGMNTEAFF.

The V and J genes are TRBV7-2 and TRBJ1-1; the D is unclear. There are 13 residues in the CDR3. Germline-derived CDR1 and CDR2 are SGHTA and FQGNSA. Trimming took 1 base from V and 1 from J, leaving 4 bases between them. CDR3 DNA: TGTGCCAGCAGCTTAGAGCAGAACACTGAAGCTTTCTTT. Translation gives CASSLEQNTEAFF.